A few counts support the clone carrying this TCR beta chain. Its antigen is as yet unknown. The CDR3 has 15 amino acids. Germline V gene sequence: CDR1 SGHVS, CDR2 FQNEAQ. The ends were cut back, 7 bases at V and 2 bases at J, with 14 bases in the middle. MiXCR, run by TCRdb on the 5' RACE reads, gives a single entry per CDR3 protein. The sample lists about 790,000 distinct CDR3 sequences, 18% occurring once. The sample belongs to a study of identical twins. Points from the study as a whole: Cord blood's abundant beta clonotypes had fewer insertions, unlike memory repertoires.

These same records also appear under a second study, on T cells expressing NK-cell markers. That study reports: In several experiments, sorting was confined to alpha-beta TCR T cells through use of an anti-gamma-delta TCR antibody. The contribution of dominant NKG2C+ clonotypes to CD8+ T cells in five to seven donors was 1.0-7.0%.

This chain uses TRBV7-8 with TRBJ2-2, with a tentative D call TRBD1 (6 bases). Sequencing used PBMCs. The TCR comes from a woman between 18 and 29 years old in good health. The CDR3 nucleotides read TGTGCCAGCAAGACGAACAGGGTAAACACCGGGGAGCTGTTTTTT. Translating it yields CASKTNRVNTGELFF.